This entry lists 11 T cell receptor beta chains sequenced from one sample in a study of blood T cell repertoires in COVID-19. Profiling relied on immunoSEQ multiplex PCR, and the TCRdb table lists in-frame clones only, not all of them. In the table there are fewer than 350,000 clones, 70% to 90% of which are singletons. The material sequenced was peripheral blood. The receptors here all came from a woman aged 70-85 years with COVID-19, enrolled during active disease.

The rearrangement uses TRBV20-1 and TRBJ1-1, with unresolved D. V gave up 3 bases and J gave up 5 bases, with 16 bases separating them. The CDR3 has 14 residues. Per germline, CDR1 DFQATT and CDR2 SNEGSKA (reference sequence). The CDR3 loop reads CSASDAGGRTEAFF. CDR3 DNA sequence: TGCAGTGCTAGTGATGCGGGAGGTCGGACTGAAGCTTTCTTT.

The CDR3 spells CAGKLSAGDLLNSYNEQFF. CDR3 DNA: TGTGCCGGCAAACTATCGGCAGGGGACCTACTCAACTCCTACAATGAGCAGTTCTTC. The V and J genes are TRBV21-1 and TRBJ2-1; the table's TRBD1 call for D was not verified on the DNA. TRBV21-1 is a recognized pseudogene. This CDR3 has 19 residues.

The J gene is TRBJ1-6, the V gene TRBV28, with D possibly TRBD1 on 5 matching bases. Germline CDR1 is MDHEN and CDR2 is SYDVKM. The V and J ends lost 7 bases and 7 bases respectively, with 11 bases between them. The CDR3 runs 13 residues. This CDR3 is CASNSGWNSPLHF. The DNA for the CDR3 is TGTGCCAGCAATTCAGGGTGGAATTCACCCCTCCACTTT.

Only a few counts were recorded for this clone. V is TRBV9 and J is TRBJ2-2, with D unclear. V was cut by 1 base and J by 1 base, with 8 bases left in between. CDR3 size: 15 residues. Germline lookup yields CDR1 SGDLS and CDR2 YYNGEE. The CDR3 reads CASSVSHGNTGELFF. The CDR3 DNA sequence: TGTGCCAGCAGCGTAAGTCACGGGAACACCGGGGAGCTGTTTTTT.

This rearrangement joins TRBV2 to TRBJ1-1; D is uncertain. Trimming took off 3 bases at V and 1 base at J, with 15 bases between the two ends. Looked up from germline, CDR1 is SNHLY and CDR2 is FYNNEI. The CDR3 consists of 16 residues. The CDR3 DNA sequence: TGTGCCAGCAGTGAGGGCTGGGAGGGAGAGAACACTGAAGCTTTCTTT. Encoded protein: CASSEGWEGENTEAFF.

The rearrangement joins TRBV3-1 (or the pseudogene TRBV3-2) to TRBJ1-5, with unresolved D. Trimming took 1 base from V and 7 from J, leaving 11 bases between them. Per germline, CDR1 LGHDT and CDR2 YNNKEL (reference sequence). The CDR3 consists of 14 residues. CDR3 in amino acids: CASSQGPEGQPQHF. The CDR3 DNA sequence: TGTGCCAGCAGCCAAGGACCGGAGGGACAGCCCCAGCATTTT.

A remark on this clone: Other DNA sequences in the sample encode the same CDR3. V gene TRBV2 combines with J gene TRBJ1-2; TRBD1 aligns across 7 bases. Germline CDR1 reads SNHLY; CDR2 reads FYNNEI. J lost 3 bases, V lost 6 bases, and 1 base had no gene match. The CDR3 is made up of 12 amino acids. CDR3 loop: CASRDRDYGYTF. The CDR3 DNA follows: TGTGCCAGCAGAGACAGGGACTATGGCTACACCTTC. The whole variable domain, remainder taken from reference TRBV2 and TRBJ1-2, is EPEVTQTPSHQVTQMGQEVILRCVPISNHLYFYWYRQILGQKVEFLVSFYNNEISEKSEIFDDQFSVERPDGSNFTLKIRSTKLEDSAMYFCASRDRDYGYTFGSGTRLTVV.

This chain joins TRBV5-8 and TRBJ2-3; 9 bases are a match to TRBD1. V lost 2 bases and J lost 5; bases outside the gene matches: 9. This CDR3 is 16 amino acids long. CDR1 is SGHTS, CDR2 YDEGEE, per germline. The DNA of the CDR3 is TGTGCCAGCAGCTTCCAGACAGGGGGAAGGGTAGATACGCAGTATTTT. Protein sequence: CASSFQTGGRVDTQYF.

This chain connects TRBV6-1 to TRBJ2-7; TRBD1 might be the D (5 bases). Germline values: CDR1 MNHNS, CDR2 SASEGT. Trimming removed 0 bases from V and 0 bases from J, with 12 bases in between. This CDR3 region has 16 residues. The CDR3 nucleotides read TGTGCCAGCAGTGAAGCGCTAATGGACAACTCCTACGAGCAGTACTTC. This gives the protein CASSEALMDNSYEQYF.

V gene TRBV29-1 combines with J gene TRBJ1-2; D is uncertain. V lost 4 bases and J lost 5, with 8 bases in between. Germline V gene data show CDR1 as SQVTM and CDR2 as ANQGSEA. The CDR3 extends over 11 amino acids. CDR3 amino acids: CSVGDLYGYTF. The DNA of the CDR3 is TGCAGCGTTGGAGATTTATATGGCTACACCTTC.

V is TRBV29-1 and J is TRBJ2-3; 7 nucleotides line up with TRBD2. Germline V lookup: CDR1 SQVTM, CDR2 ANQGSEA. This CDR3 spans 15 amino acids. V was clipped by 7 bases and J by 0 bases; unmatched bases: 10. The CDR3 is CSAPGLQISTDTQYF. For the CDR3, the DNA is TGCAGCGCCCCGGGACTACAAATTAGCACAGATACGCAGTATTTT.